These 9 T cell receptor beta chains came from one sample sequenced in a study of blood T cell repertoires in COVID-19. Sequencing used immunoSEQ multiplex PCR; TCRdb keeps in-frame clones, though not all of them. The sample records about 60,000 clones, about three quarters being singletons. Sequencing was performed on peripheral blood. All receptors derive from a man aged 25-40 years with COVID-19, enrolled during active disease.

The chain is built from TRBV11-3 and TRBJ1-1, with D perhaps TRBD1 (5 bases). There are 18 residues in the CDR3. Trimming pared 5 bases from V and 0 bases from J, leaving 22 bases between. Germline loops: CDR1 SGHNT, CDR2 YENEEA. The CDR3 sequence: CASSPQAQTGHLNTEAFF. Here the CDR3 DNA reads TGTGCCAGCAGCCCCCAGGCACAAACAGGCCATTTGAACACTGAAGCTTTCTTT.

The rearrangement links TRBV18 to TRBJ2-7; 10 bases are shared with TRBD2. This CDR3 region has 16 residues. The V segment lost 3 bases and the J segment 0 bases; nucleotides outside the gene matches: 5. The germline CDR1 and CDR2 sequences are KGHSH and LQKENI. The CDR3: CASSPLGTSDSYEQYF. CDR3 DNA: TGTGCCAGCTCACCTCTGGGGACTAGCGACTCCTACGAGCAGTACTTC. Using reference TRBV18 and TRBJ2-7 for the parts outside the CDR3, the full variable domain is NAGVMQNPRHLVRRRGQEARLRCSPMKGHSHVYWYRQLPEEGLKFMVYLQKENIIDESGMPKERFSAEFPKEGPSILRIQQVVRGDSAAYFCASSPLGTSDSYEQYFGPGTRLTVT.

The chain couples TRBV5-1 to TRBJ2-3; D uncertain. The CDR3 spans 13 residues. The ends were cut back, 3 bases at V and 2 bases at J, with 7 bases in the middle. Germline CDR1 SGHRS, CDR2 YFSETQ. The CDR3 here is CASSSGSTDTQYF. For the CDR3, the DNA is TGCGCCAGCAGCTCCGGGTCCACAGATACGCAGTATTTT.

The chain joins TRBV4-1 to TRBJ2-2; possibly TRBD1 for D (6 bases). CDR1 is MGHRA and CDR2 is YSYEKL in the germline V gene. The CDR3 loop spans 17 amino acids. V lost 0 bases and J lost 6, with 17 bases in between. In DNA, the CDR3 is TGCGCCAGCAGCCAAGAAGCTATCCAGGGACAAGCCGGGGAGCTGTTTTTT. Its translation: CASSQEAIQGQAGELFF.

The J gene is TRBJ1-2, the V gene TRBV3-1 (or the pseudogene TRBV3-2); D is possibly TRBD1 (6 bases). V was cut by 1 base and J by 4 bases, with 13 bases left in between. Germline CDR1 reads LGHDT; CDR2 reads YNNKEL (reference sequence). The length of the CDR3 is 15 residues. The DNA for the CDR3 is TGTGCCAGCAGCCAAGCGACAGGCTACGGCTATGGCTACACCTTC. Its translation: CASSQATGYGYGYTF.

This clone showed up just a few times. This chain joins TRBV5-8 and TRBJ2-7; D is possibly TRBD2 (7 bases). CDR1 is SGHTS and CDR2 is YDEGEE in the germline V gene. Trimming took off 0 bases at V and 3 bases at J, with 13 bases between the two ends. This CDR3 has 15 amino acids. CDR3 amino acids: CASSLGGGYLYEQYF. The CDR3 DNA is TGTGCCAGCAGCTTGGGCGGGGGCTACCTCTACGAGCAGTACTTC.

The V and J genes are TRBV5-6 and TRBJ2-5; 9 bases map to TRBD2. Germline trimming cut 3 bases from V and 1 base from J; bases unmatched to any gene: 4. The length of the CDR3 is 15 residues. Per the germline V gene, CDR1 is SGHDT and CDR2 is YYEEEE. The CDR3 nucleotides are TGTGCCAGCAGCTATAGCGGGGGACGCCAAGAGACCCAGTACTTC. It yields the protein CASSYSGGRQETQYF.

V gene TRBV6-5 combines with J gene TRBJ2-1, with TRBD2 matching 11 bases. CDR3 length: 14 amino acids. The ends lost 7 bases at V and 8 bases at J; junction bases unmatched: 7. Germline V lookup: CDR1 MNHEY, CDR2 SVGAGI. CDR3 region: CASTTSGRGYEQFF. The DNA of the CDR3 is TGTGCCAGCACAACTAGCGGGAGAGGGTATGAGCAGTTCTTC.

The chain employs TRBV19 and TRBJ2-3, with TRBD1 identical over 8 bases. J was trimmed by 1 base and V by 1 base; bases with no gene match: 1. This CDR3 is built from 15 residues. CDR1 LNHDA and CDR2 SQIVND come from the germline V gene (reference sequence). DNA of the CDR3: TGTGCCAGTAGTATAGCGGGACAGGGCACAGATACGCAGTATTTT. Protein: CASSIAGQGTDTQYF. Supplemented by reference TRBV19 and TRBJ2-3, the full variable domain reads DGGITQSPKYLFRKEGQNVTLSCEQNLNHDAMYWYRQDPGQGLRLIYYSQIVNDFQKGDIAEGYSVSREKKESFPLTVTSAQKNPTAFYLCASSIAGQGTDTQYFGPGTRLTVL.